This paragraph covers one T cell receptor (beta chain) sequence. This sample was included in a study of T-cell reconstitution after alpha-beta-depleted transplantation in children. V gave up 0 bases and J gave up 7 bases, with 16 bases separating them. The CDR3 has 16 residues. Germline loops: CDR1 DFQATT, CDR2 SNEGSKA (reference sequence). As it was prepared, the TCRbeta library received unique molecular identifiers. MiXCR was run by TCRdb on the PCR reads, yielding one entry per CDR3 protein. The sample yields around 480,000 distinct CDR3 sequences, around a third seen once. The chain is built from TRBV20-1 and TRBJ1-6, with D possibly matching TRBD1 (5 bases). Sequenced here: PBMCs from the stem cell graft donor, sampled from the stem cell graft. This receptor was obtained from a human donor who donated a stem cell graft to a child with aplastic anemia. Written as DNA, the CDR3 is TGCAGTGCTAGAGATGGAGGGGCCGCACCGAATTCACCCCTCCACTTT. This encodes CSARDGGAAPNSPLHF.